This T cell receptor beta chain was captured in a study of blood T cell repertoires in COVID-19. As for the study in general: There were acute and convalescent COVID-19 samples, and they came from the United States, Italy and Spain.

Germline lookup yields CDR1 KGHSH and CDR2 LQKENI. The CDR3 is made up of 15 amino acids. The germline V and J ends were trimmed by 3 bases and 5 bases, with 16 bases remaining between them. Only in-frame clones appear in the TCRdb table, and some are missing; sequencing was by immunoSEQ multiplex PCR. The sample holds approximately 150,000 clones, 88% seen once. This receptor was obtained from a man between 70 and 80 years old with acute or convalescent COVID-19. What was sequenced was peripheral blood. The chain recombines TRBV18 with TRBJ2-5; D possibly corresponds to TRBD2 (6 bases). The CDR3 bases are TGTGCCAGCTCACCCGGGTCCCGAGGAGGGGAGACCCAGTACTTC. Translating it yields CASSPGSRGGETQYF.